This is a list of T cell receptor beta chains from one sample in a study of T cell changes during pregnancy in multiple sclerosis. Libraries were prepared by immunoSEQ multiplex PCR; TCRdb keeps only in-frame clonotypes and omits some of them. In the table there are about 26,000 clones, about 88% of which are singletons. This sample comprised CD8+ T cells from peripheral blood mononuclear cells, obtained in the second trimester of pregnancy. Every receptor here comes from a female donor with multiple sclerosis, enrolled in a pregnancy study. CDR3s include the opening cysteine and the closing phenylalanine or tryptophan. D genes are given only for firm matches. Clone size is shown for a subset of rows, as once, few, many or a class of expanded clone.

clone_size j_call cdr3_length v_call d_call cdr3_aa cdr3_nt
NA TRBJ2-7 16 TRBV25-1 TRBD1 CASSEWGGGTGYEQYF TGTGCCAGCAGTGAATGGGGGGGCGGGACAGGGTACGAGCAGTACTTC
NA TRBJ2-7 11 TRBV6-5 TRBD1 CASGQGPEQYF TGTGCCAGTGGACAGGGGCCCGAGCAGTACTTC
NA TRBJ2-7 14 TRBV11-2 TRBD2 CASSLWGGTYEQYF TGTGCCAGCAGCTTATGGGGGGGAACCTACGAGCAGTACTTC
NA TRBJ2-3 15 TRBV28 NA CASRPGRGPTDTQYF TGTGCCAGCAGACCGGGGCGGGGACCCACAGATACGCAGTATTTT
once TRBJ2-1 14 TRBV7-8 TRBD1 CASSLTQGANEQFF TGTGCCAGCAGCTTAACCCAGGGGGCAAATGAGCAGTTCTTC
NA TRBJ2-5 15 TRBV19 NA CASSMEGARGETQYF TGTGCCAGTAGTATGGAGGGAGCACGAGGGGAGACCCAGTACTTC
once TRBJ2-2 16 TRBV14 NA CASSQDVRLVPGELFF TGTGCCAGCAGCCAAGACGTTAGACTAGTTCCCGGGGAGCTGTTTTTT
NA TRBJ2-7 16 TRBV7-8 TRBD2 CASSSMTSPGRYEQYF TGTGCCAGCAGCTCCATGACTAGCCCGGGAAGATACGAGCAGTACTTC
NA TRBJ1-2 16 TRBV7-9 TRBD1 CASSQNTGGRDDGYTF TGTGCCAGCAGCCAAAATACAGGGGGAAGGGATGATGGCTACACCTTC
NA TRBJ1-1 15 TRBV19 NA CASSMGGRSPTEAFF TGTGCCAGTAGTATGGGAGGGCGAAGTCCGACTGAAGCTTTCTTT
few TRBJ2-7 13 TRBV6-5 NA CASSYSPKGEQYF TGTGCCAGCAGTTACTCACCTAAGGGGGAGCAGTACTTC
NA TRBJ2-2 13 TRBV29-1 NA CSVEVVLTGELFF TGCAGCGTTGAAGTTGTTCTCACCGGGGAGCTGTTTTTT
NA TRBJ2-3 12 TRBV27 NA CASSDLVDTQYF TGTGCCAGCAGCGACCTAGTAGATACGCAGTATTTT
once TRBJ1-2 13 TRBV27 NA CASSGGRNHGYTF TGTGCCAGCAGCGGGGGGCGCAACCATGGCTACACCTTC
NA TRBJ1-2 16 TRBV5-1 TRBD1 CASSEDRGRPNYGYTF TGCGCCAGCAGCGAGGACAGGGGGCGACCTAACTATGGCTACACCTTC
NA TRBJ2-1 18 TRBV13 TRBD2 CASSLVTGGPPSYNEQFF TGTGCCAGCAGCTTAGTGACGGGAGGCCCCCCCTCCTACAATGAGCAGTTCTTC
NA TRBJ1-5 14 TRBV9 NA CASSEGGSNQPQHF TGTGCCAGCAGCGAAGGGGGAAGCAATCAGCCCCAGCATTTT
NA TRBJ2-2 17 TRBV9 NA CASSVGGGPENTGELFF TGTGCCAGCAGCGTTGGAGGCGGACCGGAGAACACCGGGGAGCTGTTTTTT
NA TRBJ1-1 18 TRBV7-3 NA CASSLIGLPPGGRTEAFF TGTGCCAGCAGCTTAATTGGACTGCCGCCGGGAGGAAGGACTGAAGCTTTCTTT
NA TRBJ1-5 15 TRBV28 NA CASRQAGSNNQPQHF TGTGCCAGCCGCCAGGCGGGGTCAAACAATCAGCCCCAGCATTTT
NA TRBJ2-3 17 TRBV9 TRBD2 CASSDLAGGPRTDTQYF TGTGCCAGCAGCGATTTAGCGGGAGGGCCTAGGACAGATACGCAGTATTTT
NA TRBJ2-7 15 TRBV27 TRBD2 CASSFGLAGSYEQYF TGTGCCAGCAGTTTTGGGCTAGCGGGTTCCTACGAGCAGTACTTC
NA TRBJ2-7 16 TRBV7-9 TRBD1 CASSTPGQGARYEQYF TGTGCCAGCAGCACGCCGGGACAGGGGGCGCGATACGAGCAGTACTTC
NA TRBJ2-7 14 TRBV1 NA CTSSHGQRLYEQYF TGCACCAGCAGCCACGGACAGCGCCTCTACGAGCAGTACTTC
NA TRBJ2-2 16 TRBV4-2 TRBD1 CASSHFGQGATGELFF TGTGCCAGCAGCCATTTTGGACAGGGGGCGACCGGGGAGCTGTTTTTT
NA TRBJ2-2 14 TRBV6-4 NA CASSHSRNTGELFF TGTGCCAGCAGTCACTCGAGGAACACCGGGGAGCTGTTTTTT
NA TRBJ1-2 14 TRBV7-9 NA CASSLEQFWYGYTF TGTGCCAGCAGCTTAGAACAGTTTTGGTATGGCTACACCTTC
NA TRBJ2-1 14 TRBV5-1 NA CASRLRGHYNEQFF TGCGCCAGCAGATTGCGGGGACACTACAATGAGCAGTTCTTC
NA TRBJ1-1 11 TRBV27 NA CASFGNTEAFF TGTGCCAGTTTCGGGAACACTGAAGCTTTCTTT
NA TRBJ2-7 13 TRBV27 NA CASSLGGPYEQYF TGTGCCAGCAGTTTAGGAGGGCCTTACGAGCAGTACTTC
NA TRBJ2-7 14 TRBV5-1 TRBD1 CASSPGTGGYEQYF TGCGCCAGCAGCCCCGGGACAGGGGGCTACGAGCAGTACTTC
NA TRBJ2-7 18 TRBV15 NA CATSRDQARVASDYEQYF TGTGCCACCAGCAGAGATCAGGCGAGAGTAGCGAGCGACTACGAGCAGTACTTC
once TRBJ1-5 15 TRBV19 TRBD1 CASSIPGQVDQPQHF TGTGCCAGTAGTATACCTGGACAGGTAGACCAGCCCCAGCATTTT
NA TRBJ1-2 13 TRBV28 NA CASSLGTSSGYTF TGTGCCAGCAGTTTGGGCACCTCAAGCGGCTACACCTTC
NA TRBJ1-2 17 TRBV18 TRBD1 CASSPRTGDFLGDGYTF TGTGCCAGCTCACCGAGGACAGGAGACTTCTTAGGGGATGGCTACACCTTC
once TRBJ1-2 15 TRBV25-1 TRBD1 CASSEGTGLIYGYTF TGTGCCAGCAGTGAAGGGACAGGACTCATCTATGGCTACACCTTC
NA TRBJ2-7 13 TRBV2 NA CASLDPGFFEQYF TGTGCCAGCCTTGACCCCGGGTTCTTCGAGCAGTACTTC
once TRBJ2-4 17 TRBV11-2 TRBD1 CASSLRTGEGAKNIQYF TGTGCCAGCAGCCTCCGGACAGGGGAGGGAGCCAAAAACATTCAGTACTTC
NA TRBJ2-5 16 TRBV9 TRBD2 CASSVGTSGEQETQYF TGTGCCAGCAGCGTAGGGACTAGCGGGGAACAAGAGACCCAGTACTTC
NA TRBJ2-3 16 TRBV28 TRBD2 CASSRGTTLSTDTQYF TGTGCCAGCAGCCGGGGGACTACCCTAAGCACAGATACGCAGTATTTT
NA TRBJ2-7 15 TRBV11-2 NA CASSRGSFLSYEQYF TGTGCCAGCAGCCGAGGCTCATTCCTATCCTACGAGCAGTACTTC